The 28 T cell receptor beta chains below come from one sample, sequenced in a study of identical twins. Each CDR3 protein is one row after TCRdb ran MiXCR on the 5' RACE reads. The repertoire holds 200,000 to 250,000 distinct CDR3 sequences, under 12% seen once, with approximately 11% in the top ten. Sequencing was carried out using memory T cells sorted from blood. The receptors shown here come from a man in his forties or fifties in good health.

This clonotype was recorded at least ten times. The V and J genes are TRBV11-2 and TRBJ2-5, with TRBD1 matching 10 bases. The J segment lost 1 base and the V segment lost 1 base, leaving 0 bases of the junction unmatched. CDR1 and CDR2 (germline): SGHAT, FQNNGV. CDR3 length equals 15 residues. Written as DNA, the CDR3 is TGTGCCAGCAGCTTAGGACAGGGGGCCCAAGAGACCCAGTACTTC. This gives the protein CASSLGQGAQETQYF. The full variable domain, its missing parts supplied by reference TRBV11-2 and TRBJ2-5, is EAGVAQSPRYKIIEKRQSVAFWCNPISGHATLYWYQQILGQGPKLLIQFQNNGVVDDSQLPKDRFSAERLKGVDSTLKIQPAKLEDSAVYLCASSLGQGAQETQYFGPGTRLLVL.

The rearrangement joins TRBV30 to TRBJ2-5; no definite D call. V was clipped by 2 bases and J by 4 bases, with 8 bases between them. The V gene's germline CDR1 is GTSNPN and CDR2 SVGIG (reference sequence). This CDR3 has 12 amino acids. The CDR3 sequence is CAWSRVLETQYF. CDR3 coding DNA: TGTGCCTGGAGTCGAGTTCTAGAGACCCAGTACTTC. Supplemented by reference TRBV30 and TRBJ2-5, the full variable domain reads SQTIHQWPATLVQPVGSPLSLECTVEGTSNPNLYWYRQAAGRGLQLLFYSVGIGQISSEVPQNLSASRPQDRQFILSSKKLLLSDSGFYLCAWSRVLETQYFGPGTRLLVL.

This clonotype was seen a handful of times. This chain joins TRBV25-1 and TRBJ2-3, with D maybe TRBD1 (6 bases). Germline-derived CDR1 and CDR2 are MGHDK and SYGVNS. Deletions cut 5 bases from V and 2 bases from J, with 17 bases between. The CDR3 spans 16 residues. CDR3 bases: TGTGCCAGCAGTCCCCAAGACAGGACCTACACAGATACGCAGTATTTT. Translation: CASSPQDRTYTDTQYF. The variable domain in full, with the rest retrieved from reference TRBV25-1 and TRBJ2-3, is EADIYQTPRYLVIGTGKKITLECSQTMGHDKMYWYQQDPGMELHLIHYSYGVNSTEKGDLSSESTVSRIRTEHFPLTLESARPSHTSQYLCASSPQDRTYTDTQYFGPGTRLTVL.

The J gene is TRBJ2-1, the V gene TRBV7-2, with unresolved D. The germline V gene encodes CDR1 SGHTA and CDR2 FQGNSA. V gave up 1 base and J gave up 5 bases, with 9 bases separating them. The length of the CDR3 is 14 residues. The CDR3 reads CASSLGFGDNEQFF. CDR3 sequence (DNA): TGTGCCAGCAGCTTAGGTTTTGGAGACAATGAGCAGTTCTTC. Filled out from reference TRBV7-2 and TRBJ2-1, the complete variable domain reads GAGVSQSPSNKVTEKGKDVELRCDPISGHTALYWYRQSLGQGLEFLIYFQGNSAPDKSGLPSDRFSAERTGGSVSTLTIQRTQQEDSAVYLCASSLGFGDNEQFFGPGTRLTVL.

This clonotype was detected many times. V gene TRBV20-1 combines with J gene TRBJ2-7; 7 nucleotides line up with TRBD1. CDR1 DFQATT and CDR2 SNEGSKA come from the germline V gene (reference sequence). CDR3 length equals 13 residues. V was clipped by 5 bases and J by 6 bases; unmatched bases: 10. CDR3 nucleotide sequence: TGCAGTGCTGAACAGGGGATCCCCGGCGAGCAGTACTTC. It is translated as CSAEQGIPGEQYF.

The rearrangement joins TRBV7-2 to TRBJ2-3; unclear D gene. The CDR3 sequence is 13 residues long. The germline V gene encodes CDR1 SGHTA and CDR2 FQGNSA. V dropped 2 bases and J dropped 6 bases, with 9 bases sitting between them. Here the CDR3 DNA reads TGTGCCAGCAGCTTATCATTCTCCGATACGCAGTATTTT. This encodes CASSLSFSDTQYF.

This clonotype came up many times. V is TRBV7-9 and J is TRBJ2-5; D is ambiguous. V was clipped by 2 bases and J by 2 bases, with 9 bases between them. The CDR3 loop spans 14 amino acids. Per germline, CDR1 SEHNR and CDR2 FQNEAQ (reference sequence). The CDR3 protein is CASSLSRLQETQYF. CDR3 bases: TGTGCCAGCAGCTTATCAAGGTTACAAGAGACCCAGTACTTC.

This clonotype was found many times. The rearrangement uses TRBV7-9 and TRBJ1-4; 10 positions match TRBD1. This CDR3 is 14 amino acids long. The germline CDR1 and CDR2 sequences are SEHNR and FQNEAQ (reference sequence). V was pared by 6 bases and J by 12 bases, with 10 bases of the junction left unmatched. The CDR3 bases are TGTGCCAGCAGTAAGGGACAGGGGATCGGGGAACTGTTTTTT. It is translated as CASSKGQGIGELFF.

There are many counts of this clonotype. This chain links TRBV6-2 or TRBV6-3 with TRBJ1-4; D is undetermined. Trimming removed 0 bases from V and 5 bases from J, with 4 bases in between. Germline CDR1 and CDR2: MNHEY and SVGEGT. This CDR3 has 13 amino acids. CDR3 DNA: TGTGCCAGCAGTTACTCCTTCAATGAAAAACTGTTTTTT. Translated: CASSYSFNEKLFF.

The table lists this clonotype with many counts. The rearrangement links TRBV5-6 to TRBJ2-5; D is possibly TRBD2 (6 bases). Trimming removed 4 bases from V and 1 base from J, with 20 bases in between. The CDR3 is made up of 17 amino acids. The germline V gene encodes CDR1 SGHDT and CDR2 YYEEEE. The CDR3 DNA follows: TGTGCCAGCAGCCATGACTACGCGGGACCTACCCAAGAGACCCAGTACTTC. This sequence encodes CASSHDYAGPTQETQYF.

Ten or more counts support this clonotype. V is TRBV12-3 or TRBV12-4 and J is TRBJ1-5, with 7 bases that match TRBD1. The V and J ends lost 6 bases and 2 bases, in that order; junction bases with no gene match: 4. The CDR3 consists of 14 residues. The DNA of the CDR3 is TGTGCCAGCAGCCAGGGGGGAGGCAATCAGCCCCAGCATTTT. It codes for CASSQGGGNQPQHF.

This clonotype came up many times. The chain is built from TRBV12-3 or TRBV12-4 and TRBJ2-5; D not certain. V lost 5 bases and J 7 bases, leaving 8 bases between the germline ends. This CDR3 is built from 11 residues. The chain's CDR3 is CASSSEATQYF. The CDR3 DNA reads as TGTGCCAGCAGTAGCGAAGCGACCCAGTACTTC.

This clonotype has a count of ten or more. This chain connects TRBV15 to TRBJ2-1; D is ambiguous. The CDR3 runs 14 residues. Trimming stripped 0 bases from V and 3 bases from J, with 6 bases between. Looked up from germline, CDR1 is LNHNV and CDR2 is YYDKDF (reference sequence). CDR3 residues: CATSREAHYNEQFF. DNA of the CDR3: TGTGCCACCAGCAGAGAGGCCCACTACAATGAGCAGTTCTTC.

This clonotype was detected a few times. The rearrangement uses TRBV29-1 and TRBJ2-6; TRBD1 matches 10 bases. CDR3 length equals 15 residues. After removal of 4 bases from V and 0 bases from J, the junction contained 0 bases not matched to a gene. CDR1 is SQVTM and CDR2 is ANQGSEA in the germline V gene. CDR3 in amino acids: CSVGQGASGANVLTF. CDR3 nucleotides: TGCAGCGTTGGACAGGGGGCCTCTGGGGCCAACGTCCTGACTTTC.

Ten or more counts support this clonotype. V gene TRBV27 combines with J gene TRBJ2-5, with D unresolved. Trimming cost V 4 bases and J 4 bases, with 13 bases left between them. There are 14 residues in the CDR3. The germline V gene has CDR1 MNHEY and CDR2 SMNVEV (reference sequence). CDR3 residues: CASSSTRVSETQYF. The CDR3 bases are TGTGCCAGCAGTTCAACAAGGGTGTCAGAGACCCAGTACTTC.

Concerning this clonotype: Being one base from a much bigger clone, this may be a read error. The chain couples TRBV6-1 to TRBJ2-5, with TRBD2 as a possible D gene (5 bases). V was clipped by 5 bases and J by 1 base, with 17 bases between them. This CDR3 has 16 amino acids. Germline V gene lookup returns CDR1 MNHNS and CDR2 SASEGT. For the CDR3, the DNA is TGTGCCAGCAGTAGCGGTCCTTTAGACCTCCAAGAGACCCAGTACTTC. Its translation is CASSSGPLDLQETQYF.

The gene calls are TRBV7-6 and TRBJ2-7; D is perhaps TRBD2 (5 bases). Trimming pared 0 bases from V and 5 bases from J, leaving 11 bases between. Germline-derived CDR1 and CDR2 are SGHVS and FNYEAQ. The CDR3 has 14 residues. CDR3: CASSLASGTNEQYF. The DNA for the CDR3 is TGTGCCAGCAGCTTAGCGTCGGGAACAAACGAGCAGTACTTC.

In its sample, this clonotype was seen many times. This chain links TRBV7-9 with TRBJ2-3; D remains unclear. The CDR3 is 13 residues long. V gave up 5 bases and J gave up 3 bases, with 9 bases separating them. CDR1 is SEHNR, CDR2 FQNEAQ, per germline (reference sequence). The CDR3 loop reads CASSQSVTDTQYF. For the CDR3, the DNA is TGTGCCAGCAGCCAATCGGTTACAGATACGCAGTATTTT.

This clonotype turned up a few times. The V and J genes are TRBV27 and TRBJ1-5; D not resolved. CDR3 size: 17 residues. Germline CDR1 is MNHEY and CDR2 is SMNVEV (reference sequence). V lost 5 bases, J lost 0 bases, and 17 bases lay in between. CDR3 protein: CASSPRREIYSNQPQHF. CDR3 nucleotides: TGTGCCAGCAGTCCCCGCAGAGAAATATATAGCAATCAGCCCCAGCATTTT.

This clonotype came up many times. This sequence joins TRBV3-1 and TRBJ2-7; no clear D. From germline, CDR1 is LGHDT and CDR2 YNNKEL (reference sequence). Trimming left V 4 bases short and J 1 base short, with 11 bases between. The CDR3 loop spans 14 amino acids. Here the CDR3 reads CASSLSLKSYEQYF. CDR3 coding DNA: TGTGCCAGCAGCCTCAGCCTTAAATCCTACGAGCAGTACTTC.

This clonotype was counted many times. The CDR3 DNA follows: TGTGCCAGCAGTTCCCTCGGACTAGCGGGATTCGATGAGCAGTTCTTC. The encoded protein is CASSSLGLAGFDEQFF. The genes are TRBV27 and TRBJ2-1; 12 nucleotides agree with TRBD2. The CDR3 spans 16 residues. Germline V CDR1 and CDR2: MNHEY, SMNVEV (reference sequence). V was clipped by 4 bases and J by 8 bases; unmatched bases: 9.

This clonotype has a handful of counts. The chain employs TRBV9 and TRBJ2-7; no definite D call. This CDR3 spans 14 amino acids. V was shortened by 2 bases and J by 0 bases, with 9 bases between the two germline ends. The germline CDR1 and CDR2 sequences are SGDLS and YYNGEE. Here the CDR3 reads CASSVHGTSYEQYF. The DNA for the CDR3 is TGTGCCAGCAGCGTTCACGGTACCTCCTACGAGCAGTACTTC.

This clonotype was found many times. The chain couples TRBV12-3 or TRBV12-4 to TRBJ2-4; TRBD1 matches at 11 bases. V trimming: 6 bases; J trimming: 4 bases; junction bases outside the gene matches: 2. CDR3 length: 14 amino acids. The CDR3 protein is CASSRDRGKNIQYF. In DNA, the CDR3 is TGTGCCAGCAGCCGGGACAGGGGGAAAAACATTCAGTACTTC.

V usage is TRBV6-2 or TRBV6-3 and J usage is TRBJ2-5, with D unresolved. CDR1 MNHEY and CDR2 SVGEGT come from the germline V gene. The CDR3 is 14 amino acids. V was shortened by 3 bases and J by 5 bases, with 13 bases between the two germline ends. CDR3 sequence reads: CASSYSGSPETQYF. CDR3 bases: TGTGCCAGCAGTTATTCCGGGTCCCCGGAGACCCAGTACTTC.

This clonotype was counted between two and nine times. This chain links TRBV2 with TRBJ1-5; 9 bases map to TRBD1. Germline CDR1 SNHLY, CDR2 FYNNEI. V lost 8 bases, J lost 2 bases, and 7 bases stayed unmatched. CDR3 length equals 15 residues. The DNA of the CDR3 is TGTGCCAGCGGGACAGGGCAAGTGGGCAATCAGCCCCAGCATTTT. Translation gives CASGTGQVGNQPQHF.

This clonotype was recorded many times. The gene calls are TRBV6-5 and TRBJ2-2; TRBD2 is a possible D gene (5 bases). CDR1 and CDR2 (germline): MNHEY, SVGAGI. The CDR3 has 14 residues. V shed 2 bases and J shed 4 bases, with 8 bases lying between them. CDR3 protein: CASSYGLSTGELFF. The CDR3 DNA reads as TGTGCCAGCAGTTACGGACTGTCCACCGGGGAGCTGTTTTTT.

The CDR3 region has the DNA TGTGCCACCAGCAGCCTAGGGGGCGGGCTTGGGCAGTACTTC. It yields the protein CATSSLGGGLGQYF. The chain links TRBV15 to TRBJ2-7; 7 positions agree with TRBD1. This CDR3 contains 14 residues. Germline CDR1 and CDR2: LNHNV and YYDKDF (reference sequence). Trimming at V came to 3 bases and at J to 9 bases, leaving 11 bases not matched to a gene.

The V and J genes are TRBV20-1 and TRBJ2-7; 9 bases map to TRBD1. V dropped 5 bases and J dropped 2; count of bases not matched to a gene: 7. The CDR3 is 14 amino acids. Germline loops: CDR1 DFQATT, CDR2 SNEGSKA (reference sequence). In nucleotides, the CDR3 is TGCAGTGCTGCCGGGACAGGGTCTCCCTACGAGCAGTACTTC. It encodes CSAAGTGSPYEQYF.